This TCR beta chain was sequenced for a study of cytomegalovirus exposure and HLA in healthy donors. Profiling relied on immunoSEQ multiplex PCR, and the TCRdb table lists in-frame clones only, not all of them. In the table there are about 350,000 clones, around 87% of which are singletons. Study-wide findings and caveats: Reports credit the classifier with highly specific, highly sensitive diagnosis of cytomegalovirus status.

Comments on this clone: Its matching antigen is unknown.

Per the germline V gene, CDR1 is SGHVS and CDR2 is FNYEAQ. The V gene lost 6 bases and the J gene lost 7 bases, with 19 bases spanning the gap. The CDR3 consists of 15 residues. The specimen was PBMCs. The chain uses TRBV7-6 and TRBJ2-1; perhaps D is TRBD1 or TRBD2 (6 bases each). The TCR comes from a woman aged 30 to 39 in good health and CMV-seropositive. The CDR3 nucleotides are TGTGCCAGCAGACAAAGGGGTACAGGGAGGAATGAGCAGTTCTTC. Its protein is CASRQRGTGRNEQFF. Full variable domain (rest looked up from reference TRBV7-6 and TRBJ2-1): GAGVSQSPRYKVTKRGQDVALRCDPISGHVSLYWYRQALGQGPEFLTYFNYEAQQDKSGLPNDRFSAERPEGSISTLTIQRTEQRDSAMYRCASRQRGTGRNEQFFGPGTRLTVL.